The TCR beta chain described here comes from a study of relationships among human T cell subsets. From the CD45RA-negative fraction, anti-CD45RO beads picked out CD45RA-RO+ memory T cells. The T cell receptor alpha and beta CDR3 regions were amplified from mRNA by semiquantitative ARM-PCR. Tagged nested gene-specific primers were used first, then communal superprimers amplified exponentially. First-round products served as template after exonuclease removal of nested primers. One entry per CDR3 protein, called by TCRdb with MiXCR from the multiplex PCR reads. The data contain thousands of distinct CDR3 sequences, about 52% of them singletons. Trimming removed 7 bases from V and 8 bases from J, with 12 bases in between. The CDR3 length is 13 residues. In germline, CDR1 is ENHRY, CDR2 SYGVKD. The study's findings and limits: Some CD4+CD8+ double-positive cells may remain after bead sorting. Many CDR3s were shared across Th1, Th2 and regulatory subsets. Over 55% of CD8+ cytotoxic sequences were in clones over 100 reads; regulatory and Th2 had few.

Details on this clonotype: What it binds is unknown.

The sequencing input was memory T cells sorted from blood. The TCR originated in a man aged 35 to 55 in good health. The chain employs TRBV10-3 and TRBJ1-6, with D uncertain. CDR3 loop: CAIKGSQDSPLHF. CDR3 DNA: TGTGCCATCAAAGGGTCGCAGGATTCACCCCTCCACTTT.